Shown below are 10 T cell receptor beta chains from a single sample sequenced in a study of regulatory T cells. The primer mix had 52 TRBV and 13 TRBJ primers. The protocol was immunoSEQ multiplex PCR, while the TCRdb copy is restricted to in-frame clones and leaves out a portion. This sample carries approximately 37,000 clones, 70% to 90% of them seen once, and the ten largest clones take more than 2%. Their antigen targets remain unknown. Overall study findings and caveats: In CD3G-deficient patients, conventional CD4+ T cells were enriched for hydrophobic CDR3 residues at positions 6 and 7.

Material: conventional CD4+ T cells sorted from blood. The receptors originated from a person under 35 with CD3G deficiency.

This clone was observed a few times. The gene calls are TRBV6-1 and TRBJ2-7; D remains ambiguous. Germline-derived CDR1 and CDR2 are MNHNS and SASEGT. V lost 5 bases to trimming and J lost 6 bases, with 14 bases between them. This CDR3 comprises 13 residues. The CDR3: CASSKQLTIEQYF. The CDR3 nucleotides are TGTGCCAGCAGTAAGCAGTTAACGATCGAGCAGTACTTC.

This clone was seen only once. The CDR3 sequence is CASSPFRGRANYGYTF. The DNA for the CDR3 is TGTGCCAGCAGTCCTTTTAGGGGCAGGGCTAACTATGGCTACACCTTC. The gene calls are TRBV28 and TRBJ1-2; weak D call: TRBD1 (5 bases). V shed 5 bases and J shed 0 bases, with 16 bases lying between them. This CDR3 spans 16 amino acids. CDR1 MDHEN and CDR2 SYDVKM come from the germline V gene.

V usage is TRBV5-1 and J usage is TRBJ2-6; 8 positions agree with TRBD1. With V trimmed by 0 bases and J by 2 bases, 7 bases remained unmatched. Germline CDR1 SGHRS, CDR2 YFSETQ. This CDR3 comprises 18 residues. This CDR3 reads CASSLGHSTGAGANVLTF. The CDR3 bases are TGCGCCAGCAGCTTGGGACACTCGACAGGGGCTGGGGCCAACGTCCTGACTTTC.

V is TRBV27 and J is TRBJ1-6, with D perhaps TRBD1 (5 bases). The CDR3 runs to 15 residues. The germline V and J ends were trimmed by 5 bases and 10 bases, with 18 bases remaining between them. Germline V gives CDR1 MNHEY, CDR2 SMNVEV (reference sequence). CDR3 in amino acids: CASSPYRAGGSPLHF. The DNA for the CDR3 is TGTGCCAGCAGTCCTTACCGGGCCGGGGGGTCACCCCTCCACTTT.

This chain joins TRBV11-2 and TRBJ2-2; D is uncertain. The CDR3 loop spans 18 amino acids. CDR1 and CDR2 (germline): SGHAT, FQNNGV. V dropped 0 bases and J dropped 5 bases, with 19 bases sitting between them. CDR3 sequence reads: CASSLEGRLRFKTGELFF. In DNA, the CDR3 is TGTGCCAGCAGCTTAGAGGGCCGATTAAGGTTCAAGACCGGGGAGCTGTTTTTT. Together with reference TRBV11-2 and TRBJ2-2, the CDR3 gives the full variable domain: EAGVAQSPRYKIIEKRQSVAFWCNPISGHATLYWYQQILGQGPKLLIQFQNNGVVDDSQLPKDRFSAERLKGVDSTLKIQPAKLEDSAVYLCASSLEGRLRFKTGELFFGEGSRLTVL.

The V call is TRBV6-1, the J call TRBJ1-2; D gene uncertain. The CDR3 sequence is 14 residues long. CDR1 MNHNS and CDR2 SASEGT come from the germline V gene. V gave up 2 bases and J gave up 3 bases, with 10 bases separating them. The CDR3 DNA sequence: TGTGCCAGCAGTGAAACCCAAGGGCACTATGGCTACACCTTC. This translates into CASSETQGHYGYTF.

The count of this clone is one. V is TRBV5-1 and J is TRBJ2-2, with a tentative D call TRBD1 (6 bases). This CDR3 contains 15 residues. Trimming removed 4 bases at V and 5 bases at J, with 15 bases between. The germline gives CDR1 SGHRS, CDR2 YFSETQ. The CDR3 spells CASSPNRVGTGELFF. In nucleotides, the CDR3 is TGCGCCAGCAGCCCCAACAGGGTGGGGACCGGGGAGCTGTTTTTT.

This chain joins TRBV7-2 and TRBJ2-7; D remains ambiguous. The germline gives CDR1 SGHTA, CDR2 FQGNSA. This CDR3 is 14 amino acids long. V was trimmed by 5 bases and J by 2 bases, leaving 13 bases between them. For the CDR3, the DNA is TGTGCCAGCAGCCGAACCCTTGGCACCTACGAGCAGTACTTC. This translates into CASSRTLGTYEQYF. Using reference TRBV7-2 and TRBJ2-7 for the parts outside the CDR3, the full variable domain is GAGVSQSPSNKVTEKGKDVELRCDPISGHTALYWYRQSLGQGLEFLIYFQGNSAPDKSGLPSDRFSAERTGGSVSTLTIQRTQQEDSAVYLCASSRTLGTYEQYFGPGTRLTVT.

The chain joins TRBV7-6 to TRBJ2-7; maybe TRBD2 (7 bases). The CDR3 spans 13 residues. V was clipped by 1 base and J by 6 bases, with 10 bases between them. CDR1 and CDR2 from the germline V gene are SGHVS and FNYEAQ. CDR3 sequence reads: CASSLEGGSEQYF. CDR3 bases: TGTGCCAGCAGCTTAGAGGGGGGGAGCGAGCAGTACTTC.

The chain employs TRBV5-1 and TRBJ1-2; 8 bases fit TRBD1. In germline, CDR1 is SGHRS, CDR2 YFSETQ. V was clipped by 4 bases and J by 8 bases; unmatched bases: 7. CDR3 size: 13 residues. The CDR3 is CASSQRTGCGYTF. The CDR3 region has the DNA TGCGCCAGCAGCCAAAGGACAGGGTGCGGCTACACCTTC. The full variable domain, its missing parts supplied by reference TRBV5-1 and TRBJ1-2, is KAGVTQTPRYLIKTRGQQVTLSCSPISGHRSVSWYQQTPGQGLQFLFEYFSETQRNKGNFPGRFSGRQFSNSRSEMNVSTLELGDSALYLCASSQRTGCGYTFGSGTRLTVV.